These 7 T cell receptor beta chains were sequenced from one sample in a study of blood T cells in healthy people across ages. For the second PCR, which ran for roughly 7 to 11 cycles, a sample-barcoded 5' primer and a J-beta primer mix were used. TCRdb fed the 5' RACE reads into MiXCR, producing one record per CDR3 protein. The sample has 600,000 to 1,000,000 distinct CDR3 sequences, nearly 60% seen once. Sequenced sample: blood. These receptors came from a young man in good health.

The chain couples TRBV13 to TRBJ2-7; 8 bases agree with TRBD1. The junction had 5 bases not matched to a gene; V was cut back by 6 bases and J by 4 bases. Germline V gene sequence: CDR1 PRHDT, CDR2 FYEKMQ (reference sequence). The CDR3 loop spans 13 amino acids. CDR3 in amino acids: CASSSNRGYEQYF. The CDR3 nucleotides read TGTGCCAGCAGTTCCAACAGGGGGTACGAGCAGTACTTC. Filled out from reference TRBV13 and TRBJ2-7, the complete variable domain reads AAGVIQSPRHLIKEKRETATLKCYPIPRHDTVYWYQQGPGQDPQFLISFYEKMQSDKGSIPDRFSAQQFSDYHSELNMSSLELGDSALYFCASSSNRGYEQYFGPGTRLTVT.

As to this clonotype: Compared with germline, one end of the junction differs, possibly owing to a read error. The rearrangement links TRBV7-7 to TRBJ2-5, with TRBD2 identical over 13 bases. Per germline, CDR1 SSHAT and CDR2 FNYEAQ (reference sequence). This CDR3 region has 16 residues. CDR3 region: CASSLRMTSGRETQYF. CDR3 DNA: TGTGCTAGCAGCCTCCGAATGACTAGCGGGAGGGAGACCCAGTACTTC.

V and J are TRBV15 and TRBJ2-1; unclear D gene. The CDR3 extends over 16 amino acids. Trimming left V 2 bases short and J 5 bases short, with 16 bases between. Germline V gene sequence: CDR1 LNHNV, CDR2 YYDKDF (reference sequence). The CDR3 protein is CATSRIGPPRNNEQFF. The CDR3 bases are TGTGCCACCAGCAGAATCGGACCTCCGCGTAACAATGAGCAGTTCTTC.

The table lists this clonotype with a few counts. V is TRBV20-1 and J is TRBJ2-5; weak D call: TRBD1 (6 bases). CDR3 length: 13 residues. V was pared by 2 bases and J by 4 bases, with 11 bases between. In germline, CDR1 is DFQATT, CDR2 SNEGSKA (reference sequence). DNA of the CDR3: TGCAGTGCTAGAACAGGGCTCCCAGAGACCCAGTACTTC. Its translation: CSARTGLPETQYF.

The table lists this clonotype with a few counts. The V and J genes are TRBV20-1 and TRBJ1-2; 7 bases are a match to TRBD1. J was trimmed by 7 bases and V by 4 bases; bases with no gene match: 6. Germline V CDR1 and CDR2: DFQATT, SNEGSKA (reference sequence). The CDR3 contains 12 residues. This CDR3 is CSAKDRATGYTF. CDR3 in DNA: TGCAGTGCTAAAGACAGGGCTACTGGCTACACCTTC.

About this clonotype: It may be a read error: a sequence one base away is much more abundant. The chain links TRBV11-2 to TRBJ2-5; D possibly corresponds to TRBD2 (6 bases). Germline CDR1 reads SGHAT; CDR2 reads FQNNGV. The CDR3 consists of 13 residues. V was pared by 1 base and J by 9 bases, with 12 bases between. CDR3 bases: TGTGCCAGCAGCTTAGGGGTCGGGGAGGCCCAGTACTTC. This codes for CASSLGVGEAQYF.

This chain uses TRBV11-2 with TRBJ2-3; 7 bases fit TRBD2. Germline assignment: CDR1 SGHAT and CDR2 FQNNGV. This CDR3 has 15 amino acids. J lost 3 bases, V lost 5 bases, and 8 bases had no gene match. The CDR3 here is CASSASGGRTDTQYF. Here the CDR3 DNA reads TGTGCCAGCAGCGCTAGCGGTGGGCGAACAGATACGCAGTATTTT. Full variable domain (outside the CDR3, taken from reference TRBV11-2 and TRBJ2-3): EAGVAQSPRYKIIEKRQSVAFWCNPISGHATLYWYQQILGQGPKLLIQFQNNGVVDDSQLPKDRFSAERLKGVDSTLKIQPAKLEDSAVYLCASSASGGRTDTQYFGPGTRLTVL.